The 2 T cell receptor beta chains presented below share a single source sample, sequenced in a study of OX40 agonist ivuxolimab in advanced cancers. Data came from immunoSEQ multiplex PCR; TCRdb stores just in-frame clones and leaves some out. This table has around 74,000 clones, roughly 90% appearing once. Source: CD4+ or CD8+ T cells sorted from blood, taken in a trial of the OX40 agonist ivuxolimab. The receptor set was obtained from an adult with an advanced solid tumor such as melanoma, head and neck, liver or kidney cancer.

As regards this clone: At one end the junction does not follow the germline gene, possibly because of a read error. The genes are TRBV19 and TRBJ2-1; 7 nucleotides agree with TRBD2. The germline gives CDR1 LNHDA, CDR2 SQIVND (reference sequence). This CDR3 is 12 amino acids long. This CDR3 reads CASSIEAGRRVF. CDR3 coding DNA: TGTGCCAGTAGTATCGAAGCGGGACGCCGGGTCTTC.

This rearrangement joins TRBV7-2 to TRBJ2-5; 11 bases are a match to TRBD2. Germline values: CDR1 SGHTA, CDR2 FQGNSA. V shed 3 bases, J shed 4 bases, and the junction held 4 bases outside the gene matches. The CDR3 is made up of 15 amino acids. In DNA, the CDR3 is TGTGCCAGCAGCTTGGTTCTAGCGGGGGGAGAGACCCAGTACTTC. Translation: CASSLVLAGGETQYF.